This T cell receptor (beta chain) is from a study of TIL therapy for anti-PD-1-resistant metastatic lung cancer. Whole-study context: Half of patients were current or former smokers.

The sample's time point: pre-treatment sample, taken before nivolumab and TIL therapy. Patients were adults with stage 4 NSCLC. By its share, this clone is medium-sized. The libraries were made with immunoSEQ v3. This table comes from immunoSEQ multiplex PCR, and its TCRdb copy is limited to in-frame clones, with some not included. The sample contains tens of thousands of clones, 80% to 90% of which appear only once. The germline V and J ends were trimmed by 3 bases and 1 base, with 10 bases remaining between them. Germline V CDR1 and CDR2: KGHSH, LQKENI. CDR3 length: 14 residues. Sequencing was performed on blood, taken at baseline. The chain couples TRBV18 to TRBJ2-7; possible D gene TRBD2, 5 bases. This sequence was found in a person between 30 and 79 years old with non-small cell lung cancer. In nucleotides, the CDR3 is TGTGCCAGCTCACCCGGGGTTGGATCCTACGAGCAGTACTTC. Protein sequence: CASSPGVGSYEQYF. Looking up the rest from reference TRBV18 and TRBJ2-7 gives the full variable domain: NAGVMQNPRHLVRRRGQEARLRCSPMKGHSHVYWYRQLPEEGLKFMVYLQKENIIDESGMPKERFSAEFPKEGPSILRIQQVVRGDSAAYFCASSPGVGSYEQYFGPGTRLTVT.